Following are 3 T cell receptor beta chains from one sample sequenced in a study of technical replicates of blood from four donors. The assay was immunoSEQ multiplex PCR, and TCRdb's table has in-frame clones only and misses some. The sample records about 68,000 clones, about 97% being singletons. The sequenced sample consisted of T cells isolated from PBMCs. These receptors came from a human donor in good health.

The genes are TRBV7-2 and TRBJ1-3; maybe TRBD1 (5 bases). Germline-derived CDR1 and CDR2 are SGHTA and FQGNSA. V was shortened by 6 bases and J by 0 bases, with 9 bases between the two germline ends. This CDR3 has 14 residues. The CDR3 is CASSGHLSGNTIYF. The CDR3 DNA reads TGTGCCAGCAGTGGACATCTCTCTGGAAACACCATATATTTT.

The chain carries TRBV28 and TRBJ1-1; D gene ambiguous. The germline V and J ends were trimmed by 5 bases and 1 base, with 11 bases remaining between them. The CDR3 length is 14 residues. Germline V gene data show CDR1 as MDHEN and CDR2 as SYDVKM. The CDR3 DNA reads TGTGCCAGCAGTACGAGTCGTCGGAACACTGAAGCTTTCTTT. It codes for CASSTSRRNTEAFF.

The sample holds one count of this clone. The chain employs TRBV10-3 and TRBJ2-7; 12 nucleotides match TRBD1. J was trimmed by 7 bases and V by 3 bases; bases with no gene match: 7. There are 15 residues in the CDR3. Germline V gives CDR1 ENHRY, CDR2 SYGVKD. The CDR3 sequence is CAISDPGQGAEEQYF. In DNA form, the CDR3 reads TGTGCCATCAGTGACCCGGGACAGGGGGCTGAAGAGCAGTACTTC.